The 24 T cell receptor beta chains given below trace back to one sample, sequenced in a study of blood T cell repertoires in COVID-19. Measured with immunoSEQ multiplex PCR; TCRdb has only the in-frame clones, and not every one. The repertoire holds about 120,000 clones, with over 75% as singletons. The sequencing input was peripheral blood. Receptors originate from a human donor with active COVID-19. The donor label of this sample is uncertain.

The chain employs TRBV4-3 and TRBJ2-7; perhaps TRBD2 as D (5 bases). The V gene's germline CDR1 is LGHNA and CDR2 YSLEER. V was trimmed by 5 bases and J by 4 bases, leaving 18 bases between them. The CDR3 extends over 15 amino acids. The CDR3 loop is CASSNRGRGLYEQYF. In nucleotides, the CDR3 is TGCGCCAGCAGCAACCGCGGGCGCGGACTGTACGAGCAGTACTTC.

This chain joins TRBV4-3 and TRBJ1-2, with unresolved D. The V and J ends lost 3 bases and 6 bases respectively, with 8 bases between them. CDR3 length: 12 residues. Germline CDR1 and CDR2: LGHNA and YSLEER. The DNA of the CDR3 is TGCGCCAGCAGCCACCGGGGAAATGGCTACACCTTC. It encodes CASSHRGNGYTF.

Written as DNA, the CDR3 is TGTGCCATCAAGGAGGGCACAACTAACTATGGCTACACCTTC. It encodes CAIKEGTTNYGYTF. This chain connects TRBV10-3 to TRBJ1-2, with D unresolved. The CDR3 loop spans 14 amino acids. CDR1 and CDR2 (germline): ENHRY, SYGVKD. The germline V and J ends were trimmed by 7 bases and 0 bases, with 12 bases remaining between them.

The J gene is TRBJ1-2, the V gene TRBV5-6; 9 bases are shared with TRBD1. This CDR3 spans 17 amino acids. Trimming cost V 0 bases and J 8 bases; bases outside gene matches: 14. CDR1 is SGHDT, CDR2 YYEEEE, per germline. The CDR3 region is CASSLVGSGTGSRGYTF. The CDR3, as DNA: TGTGCCAGCAGCTTGGTGGGGTCCGGGACAGGGTCGAGAGGCTACACCTTC.

CDR3 DNA: TGTGCCAGCAGCTTAGGTCCAGCGGGGGCCTACAGCACAGATACGCAGTATTTT. Residues: CASSLGPAGAYSTDTQYF. The genes are TRBV7-2 and TRBJ2-3; 8 bases align to TRBD2. V was pared by 1 base and J by 0 bases, with 9 bases of the junction left unmatched. Germline V lookup: CDR1 SGHTA, CDR2 FQGNSA. The CDR3 covers 18 residues.

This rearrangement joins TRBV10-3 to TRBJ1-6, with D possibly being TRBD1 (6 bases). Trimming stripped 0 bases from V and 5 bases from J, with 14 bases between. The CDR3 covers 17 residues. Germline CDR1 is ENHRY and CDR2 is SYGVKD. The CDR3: CAISESWGGRNNSPLHF. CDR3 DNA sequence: TGTGCCATCAGTGAGTCTTGGGGGGGCCGTAATAATTCACCCCTCCACTTT.

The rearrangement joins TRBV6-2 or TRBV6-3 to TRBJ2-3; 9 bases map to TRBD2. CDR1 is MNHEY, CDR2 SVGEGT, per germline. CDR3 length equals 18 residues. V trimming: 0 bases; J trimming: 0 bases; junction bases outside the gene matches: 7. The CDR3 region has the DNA TGTGCCAGCAGTTACTCAGCGCTAGCGGGGCTTAGCACAGATACGCAGTATTTT. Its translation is CASSYSALAGLSTDTQYF.

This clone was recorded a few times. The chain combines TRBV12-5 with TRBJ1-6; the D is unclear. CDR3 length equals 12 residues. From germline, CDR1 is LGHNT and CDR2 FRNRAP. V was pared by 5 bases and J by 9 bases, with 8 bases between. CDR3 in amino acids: CASGTTSSPLHF. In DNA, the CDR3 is TGTGCTAGTGGTACTACAAGTTCACCCCTCCACTTT.

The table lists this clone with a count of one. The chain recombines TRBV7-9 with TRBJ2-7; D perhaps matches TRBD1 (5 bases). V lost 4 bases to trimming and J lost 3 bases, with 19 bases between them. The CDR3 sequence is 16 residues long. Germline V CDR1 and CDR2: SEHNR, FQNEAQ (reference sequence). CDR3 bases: TGTGCCAGCAGCTCCCCCCGTACAGGCCAAAACTACGAGCAGTACTTC. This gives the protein CASSSPRTGQNYEQYF.

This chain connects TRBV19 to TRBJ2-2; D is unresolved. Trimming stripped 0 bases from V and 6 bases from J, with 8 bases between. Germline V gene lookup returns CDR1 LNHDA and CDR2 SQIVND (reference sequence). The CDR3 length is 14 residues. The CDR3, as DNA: TGTGCCAGTAGTATAGATCACACGCCCGGGGAGCTGTTTTTT. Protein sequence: CASSIDHTPGELFF.

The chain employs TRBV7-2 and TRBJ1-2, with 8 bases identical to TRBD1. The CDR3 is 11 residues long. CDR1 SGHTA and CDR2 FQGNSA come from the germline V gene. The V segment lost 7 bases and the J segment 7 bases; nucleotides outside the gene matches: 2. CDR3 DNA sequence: TGTGCCAGCAACGACAGGGGTGGCTACACCTTC. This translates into CASNDRGGYTF. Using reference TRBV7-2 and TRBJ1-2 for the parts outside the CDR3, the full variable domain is GAGVSQSPSNKVTEKGKDVELRCDPISGHTALYWYRQSLGQGLEFLIYFQGNSAPDKSGLPSDRFSAERTGGSVSTLTIQRTQQEDSAVYLCASNDRGGYTFGSGTRLTVV.

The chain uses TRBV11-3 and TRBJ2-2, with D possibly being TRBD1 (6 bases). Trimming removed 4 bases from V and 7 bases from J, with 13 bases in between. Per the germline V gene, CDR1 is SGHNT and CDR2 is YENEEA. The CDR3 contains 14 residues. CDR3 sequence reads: CASSSGTRNGELFF. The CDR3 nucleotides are TGTGCCAGCAGCTCAGGGACACGGAACGGGGAGCTGTTTTTT. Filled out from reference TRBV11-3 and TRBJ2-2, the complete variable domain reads EAGVVQSPRYKIIEKKQPVAFWCNPISGHNTLYWYLQNLGQGPELLIRYENEEAVDDSQLPKDRFSAERLKGVDSTLKIQPAELGDSAVYLCASSSGTRNGELFFGEGSRLTVL.

CDR3 in amino acids: CASSLSTGGSTEAFF. CDR3 nucleotides: TGTGCCAGCAGCCTTTCGACAGGGGGGAGCACTGAAGCTTTCTTT. The chain couples TRBV11-2 to TRBJ1-1; 9 bases line up with TRBD1. CDR3 length: 15 amino acids. V lost 5 bases to trimming and J lost 4 bases; unmatched junction nucleotides: 8. Germline CDR1 is SGHAT and CDR2 is FQNNGV. The whole variable domain, filled in from reference TRBV11-2 and TRBJ1-1, reads EAGVAQSPRYKIIEKRQSVAFWCNPISGHATLYWYQQILGQGPKLLIQFQNNGVVDDSQLPKDRFSAERLKGVDSTLKIQPAKLEDSAVYLCASSLSTGGSTEAFFGQGTRLTVV.

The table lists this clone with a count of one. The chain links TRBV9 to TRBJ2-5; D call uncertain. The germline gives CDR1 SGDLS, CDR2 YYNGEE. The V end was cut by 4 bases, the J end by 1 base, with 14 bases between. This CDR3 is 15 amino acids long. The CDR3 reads CASSPRLSAQETQYF. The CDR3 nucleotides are TGTGCCAGCAGCCCACGACTCTCCGCCCAAGAGACCCAGTACTTC.

The CDR3 here is CASSHISRAHEQFF. CDR3 DNA: TGTGCCAGCAGCCATATCTCTCGAGCCCATGAGCAGTTCTTC. This rearrangement joins TRBV3-1 (or the pseudogene TRBV3-2) to TRBJ2-1; unclear D gene. The V end lost 3 bases, the J end lost 8 bases, and 14 bases lay between the germline ends. Germline V CDR1 and CDR2: LGHDT, YNNKEL (reference sequence). The CDR3 sequence is 14 residues long.

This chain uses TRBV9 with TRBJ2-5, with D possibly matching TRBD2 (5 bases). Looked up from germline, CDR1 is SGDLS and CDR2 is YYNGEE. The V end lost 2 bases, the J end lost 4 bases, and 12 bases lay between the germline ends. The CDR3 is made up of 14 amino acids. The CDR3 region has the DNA TGTGCCAGCAGCGTCGGGGTCCGCCCAGAGACCCAGTACTTC. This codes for CASSVGVRPETQYF.

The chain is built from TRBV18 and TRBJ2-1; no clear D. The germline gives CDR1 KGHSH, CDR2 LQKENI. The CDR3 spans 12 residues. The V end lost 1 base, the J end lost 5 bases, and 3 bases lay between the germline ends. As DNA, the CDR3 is TGTGCCAGCTCACCACTCGACAATGAGCAGTTCTTC. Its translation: CASSPLDNEQFF.

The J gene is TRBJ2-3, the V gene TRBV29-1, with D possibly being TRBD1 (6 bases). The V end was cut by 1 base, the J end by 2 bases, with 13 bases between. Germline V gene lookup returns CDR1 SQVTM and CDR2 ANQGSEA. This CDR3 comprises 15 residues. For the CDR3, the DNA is TGCAGCGTTGAAGGCGGACAGAGCCCCACAGATACGCAGTATTTT. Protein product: CSVEGGQSPTDTQYF.

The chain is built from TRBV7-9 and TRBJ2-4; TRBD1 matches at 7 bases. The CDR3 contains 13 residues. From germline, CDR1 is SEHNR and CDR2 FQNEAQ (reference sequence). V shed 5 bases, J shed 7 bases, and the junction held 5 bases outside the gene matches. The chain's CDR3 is CASSHRGENIQYF. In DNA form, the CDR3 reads TGTGCCAGCAGCCACAGGGGTGAGAACATTCAGTACTTC.

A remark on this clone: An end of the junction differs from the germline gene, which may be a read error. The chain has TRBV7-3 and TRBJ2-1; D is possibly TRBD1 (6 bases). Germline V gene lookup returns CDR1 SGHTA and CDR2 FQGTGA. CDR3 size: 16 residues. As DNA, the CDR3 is TGTGCCAGCAGCCTAACGCCCCGGCAGGGGCGGGATGAGCAGTTCTTC. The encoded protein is CASSLTPRQGRDEQFF.

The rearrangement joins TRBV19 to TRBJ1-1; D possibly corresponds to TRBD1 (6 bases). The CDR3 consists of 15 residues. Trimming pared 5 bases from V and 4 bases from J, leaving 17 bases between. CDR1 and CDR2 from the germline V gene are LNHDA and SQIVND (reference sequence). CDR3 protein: CASSPRRGGVTEAFF. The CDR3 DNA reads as TGTGCCAGTAGTCCCCGGAGGGGGGGGGTCACTGAAGCTTTCTTT.

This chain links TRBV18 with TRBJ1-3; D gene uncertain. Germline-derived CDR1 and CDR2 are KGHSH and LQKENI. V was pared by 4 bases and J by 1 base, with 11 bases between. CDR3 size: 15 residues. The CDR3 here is CASSRGLDSGNTIYF. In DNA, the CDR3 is TGTGCCAGCTCACGAGGGCTTGATTCTGGAAACACCATATATTTT.

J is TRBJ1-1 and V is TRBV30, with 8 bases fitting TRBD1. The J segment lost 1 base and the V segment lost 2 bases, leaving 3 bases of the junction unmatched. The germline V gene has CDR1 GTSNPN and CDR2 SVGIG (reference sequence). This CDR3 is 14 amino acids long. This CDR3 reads CAWSSGTGNTEAFF. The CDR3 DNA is TGTGCCTGGAGTTCCGGGACAGGGAACACTGAAGCTTTCTTT.

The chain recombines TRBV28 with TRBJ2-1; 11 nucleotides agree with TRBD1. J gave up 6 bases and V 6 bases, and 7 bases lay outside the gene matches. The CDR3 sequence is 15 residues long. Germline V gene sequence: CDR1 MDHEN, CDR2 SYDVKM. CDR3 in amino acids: CASRIGQGAPNEQFF. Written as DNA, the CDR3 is TGTGCCAGCAGAATAGGACAGGGGGCCCCCAATGAGCAGTTCTTC.